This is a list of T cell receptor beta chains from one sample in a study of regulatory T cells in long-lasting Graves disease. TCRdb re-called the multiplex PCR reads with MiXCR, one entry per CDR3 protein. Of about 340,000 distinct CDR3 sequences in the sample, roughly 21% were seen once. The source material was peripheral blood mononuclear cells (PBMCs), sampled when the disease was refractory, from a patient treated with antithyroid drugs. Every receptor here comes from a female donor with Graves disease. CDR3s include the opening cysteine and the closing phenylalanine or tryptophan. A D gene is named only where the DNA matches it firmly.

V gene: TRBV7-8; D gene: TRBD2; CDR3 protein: CASSFRLAGGGNEQFF
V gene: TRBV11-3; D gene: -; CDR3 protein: CASSLGVNEAFF
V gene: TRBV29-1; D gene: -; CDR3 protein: CSVGGPPGVGQYF
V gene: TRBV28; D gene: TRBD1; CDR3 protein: CASSFNRGLNSPLHF
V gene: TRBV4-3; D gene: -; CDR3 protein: CASSQERFSTEAFF
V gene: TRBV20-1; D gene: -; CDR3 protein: CSARAFWGRDQPQHF
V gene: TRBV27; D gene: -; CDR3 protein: CASSLGARTRFDEQYF
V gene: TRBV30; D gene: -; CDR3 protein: CAWKKGGLSSGANVLTF
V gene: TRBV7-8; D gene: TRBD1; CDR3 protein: CASSAQGAGDTEAFF
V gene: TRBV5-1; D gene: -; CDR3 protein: CASSLMASDTGELFF
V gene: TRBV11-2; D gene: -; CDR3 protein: CASSLAHKSYEQYF
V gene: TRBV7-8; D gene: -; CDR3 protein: CASSPEVVGNQPQHF
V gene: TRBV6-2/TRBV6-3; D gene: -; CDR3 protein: CASSPTLSLTEAFF
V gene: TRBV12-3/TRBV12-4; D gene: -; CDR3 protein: CASSFASPGRAPNQPQHF
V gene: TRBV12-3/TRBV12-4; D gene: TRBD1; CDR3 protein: CASSGTATNQPQHF
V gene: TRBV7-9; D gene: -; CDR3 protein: CASSPTSRGAAVTNEKLFF
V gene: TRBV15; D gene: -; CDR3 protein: CATRWGSNQPQHF
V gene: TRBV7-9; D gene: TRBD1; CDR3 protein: CASSLSRGPESYAGYTF
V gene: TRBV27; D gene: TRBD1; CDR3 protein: CASSTPGQGIHEQYF
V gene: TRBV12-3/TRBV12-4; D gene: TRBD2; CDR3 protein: CASRLTSWETQYF
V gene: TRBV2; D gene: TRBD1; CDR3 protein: CASRHNRGETQYF
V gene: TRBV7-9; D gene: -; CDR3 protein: CASSLSPDGANEKLFF
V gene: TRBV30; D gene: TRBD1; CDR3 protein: CAWSPNRGGRTEAFF
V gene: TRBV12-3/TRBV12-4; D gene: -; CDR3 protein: CASRPHGGANYGYTF
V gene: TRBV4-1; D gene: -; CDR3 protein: CASSQANSGYEQYF
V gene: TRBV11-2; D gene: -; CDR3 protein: CASTMGGGSSYEQYF
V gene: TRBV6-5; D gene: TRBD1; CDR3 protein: CASSSWTGKRQPQHF
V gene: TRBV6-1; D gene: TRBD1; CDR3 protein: CASSGTGVGQPQHF
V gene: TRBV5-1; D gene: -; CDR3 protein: CASSLTNGGDEQYF
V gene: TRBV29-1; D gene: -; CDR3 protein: CSGVDRKVRTEAFF
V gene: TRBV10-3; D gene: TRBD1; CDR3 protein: CAISESGQGDEKLFF
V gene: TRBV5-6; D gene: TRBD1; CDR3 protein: CASSLEGQGTGEQYF
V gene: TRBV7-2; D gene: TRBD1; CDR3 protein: CASSHPLRGPTDTEAFF
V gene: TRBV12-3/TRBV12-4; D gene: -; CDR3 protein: CASRSGSGVYEQYF
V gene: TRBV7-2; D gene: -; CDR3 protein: CASSLVTGSSTDTQYF
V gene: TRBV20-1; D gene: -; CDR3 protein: CSARRAGLRDSYEQYF
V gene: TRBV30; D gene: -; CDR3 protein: CAWSYVIPEGTQYF
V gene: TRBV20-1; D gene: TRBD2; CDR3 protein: CSAAGLAGVTNSYEQYF
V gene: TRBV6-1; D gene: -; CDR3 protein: CASSEAWGRSNQPQHF
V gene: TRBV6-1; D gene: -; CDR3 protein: CASKAGGGTGELFF
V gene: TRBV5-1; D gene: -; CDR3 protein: CASSRWAIGTGGSPLHF
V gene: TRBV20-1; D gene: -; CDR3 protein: CSALKDLGARETQYF
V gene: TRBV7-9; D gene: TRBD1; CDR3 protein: CASSFPGQRNTGELFF
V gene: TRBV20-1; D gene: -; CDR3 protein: CSAKAGWSYGYTF
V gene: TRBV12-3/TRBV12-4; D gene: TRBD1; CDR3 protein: CASSLVPDRVGEQYF
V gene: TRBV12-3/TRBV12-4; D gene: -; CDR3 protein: CASRTGGSSGANVLTF